The rows below give T cell receptor beta chains drawn from one sample of a study of shared clonotypes between healthy human individuals. Method: immunoSEQ multiplex PCR; TCRdb's copy keeps in-frame clones and lacks some. Of 1.4 million or so clones listed, just under 99% were seen once; the top ten hold about 0.4%. The sample taken for sequencing was naive CD4+ T cells sorted from blood. These receptors all come from a man aged 30 to 45 in good health. Both conserved end residues are part of each CDR3. The D gene is left open where the match is weak. Clone size is stated in some rows and not others, as once, few, many or a class when expanded.

.	TRBV13	TRBJ2-3	.	CASRRQGTDTQYF	TGTGCCAGCAGGCGACAGGGCACAGATACGCAGTATTTT
.	TRBV6-5	TRBJ2-3	once	CASSYFGDTQYF	TGTGCCAGCAGTTACTTCGGAGATACGCAGTATTTT
TRBD2	TRBV28	TRBJ2-7	.	CASSPGRTGGGSYEQYF	TGTGCCAGCAGCCCCGGCAGGACCGGCGGGGGGTCCTACGAGCAGTACTTC
.	TRBV11-3	TRBJ2-3	.	CASSLGAWGATDTQYF	TGTGCCAGCAGCCTAGGAGCATGGGGGGCCACAGATACGCAGTATTTT
TRBD2	TRBV5-6	TRBJ2-2	.	CASRKGLAGDTGELFF	TGTGCCAGCCGCAAGGGACTAGCGGGAGACACCGGGGAGCTGTTTTTT
.	TRBV28	TRBJ2-3	.	CASGRDTQYF	TGTGCCAGCGGCAGGGATACGCAGTATTTT
.	TRBV9	TRBJ1-1	.	CASSVDLTGDEAFF	TGTGCCAGCAGCGTAGATTTGACCGGGGATGAAGCTTTCTTT
.	TRBV28	TRBJ2-7	.	CASSLGGGLSPYEQYF	TGTGCCAGCAGTTTAGGAGGCGGACTTTCACCCTACGAGCAGTACTTC
.	TRBV10-3	TRBJ2-1	.	CAISEGSSIEQFF	TGTGCCATCAGTGAGGGGTCTAGCATAGAGCAGTTCTTC
TRBD2	TRBV9	TRBJ2-1	.	CASSVGLTGTSGTNEQFF	TGTGCCAGCAGCGTTGGTCTTACCGGGACTAGCGGGACCAATGAGCAGTTCTTC
TRBD2	TRBV7-7	TRBJ2-3	.	CASSLFPRLAGVPDTQYF	TGTGCCAGCAGCTTATTCCCAAGACTAGCGGGAGTACCAGATACGCAGTATTTT
TRBD1	TRBV6-1	TRBJ1-4	.	CASSVNRDREGPRF	TGTGCCAGCAGTGTGAACCGGGACAGGGAAGGCCCTAGGTTT
.	TRBV6-6	TRBJ2-7	.	CASSYARGSYEQYF	TGTGCCAGCAGTTACGCCCGGGGATCCTACGAGCAGTACTTC
.	TRBV14	TRBJ1-2	once	CASSQGNYGQGLTMRYTF	TGTGCCAGCAGCCAAGGGAACTATGGGCAGGGCCTAACTATGCGATACACCTTC
.	TRBV30	TRBJ2-5	.	CAWSTLETQYF	TGTGCCTGGAGTACACTCGAGACCCAGTACTTC
TRBD1	TRBV7-2	TRBJ2-3	.	CASSLEIGQGLGTQYF	TGTGCCAGCAGCTTAGAGATAGGACAGGGCCTTGGTACGCAGTATTTT
TRBD2	TRBV9	TRBJ2-1	.	CASSVGGLVPDEQFF	TGTGCCAGCAGCGTAGGGGGACTAGTTCCCGATGAGCAGTTCTTC
.	TRBV7-2	TRBJ2-7	.	CASSLGGESSYEQYF	TGTGCCAGCAGCTTAGGGGGCGAAAGCTCCTACGAGCAGTACTTC
.	TRBV29-1	TRBJ2-6	.	CSVVPSGANVLTF	TGCAGCGTTGTTCCTTCCGGGGCCAACGTCCTGACTTTC
.	TRBV5-5	TRBJ2-1	once	CASSWVPQALPYNEQFF	TGTGCCAGCAGCTGGGTCCCACAGGCCCTACCATACAATGAGCAGTTCTTC
.	TRBV4-1	TRBJ2-7	.	CASSPPGTKYEQYF	TGCGCCAGCAGCCCACCCGGGACAAAATACGAGCAGTACTTC
.	TRBV18	TRBJ2-1	.	CASSEQGVPRNNEQFF	TGTGCCAGCTCAGAACAGGGTGTTCCTCGAAACAATGAGCAGTTCTTC
TRBD2	TRBV9	TRBJ2-7	.	CASSGREGIYEQYF	TGTGCCAGCAGTGGCAGGGAGGGGATATACGAGCAGTACTTC
.	TRBV28	TRBJ1-4	.	CASSLYAGSELFF	TGTGCCAGCAGTTTATACGCGGGGTCGGAACTGTTTTTT
TRBD1	TRBV2	TRBJ2-3	.	CASSKSVPGQGAPDTQYF	TGTGCCAGCAGTAAGTCGGTACCGGGACAGGGGGCCCCAGATACGCAGTATTTT
TRBD2	TRBV5-1	TRBJ2-3	.	CASSPSGSPDTQYF	TGCGCCAGCAGCCCCAGCGGGAGCCCAGATACGCAGTATTTT
TRBD1	TRBV28	TRBJ2-1	.	CASSTRQGFNEQFF	TGTGCCAGCAGTACTAGACAGGGTTTCAATGAGCAGTTCTTC
.	TRBV29-1	TRBJ2-3	.	CSVERWQGSTDTQYF	TGCAGCGTTGAACGCTGGCAGGGTTCCACAGATACGCAGTATTTT
TRBD2	TRBV2	TRBJ2-7	.	CASSKSGSAGPYEQYF	TGTGCCAGCAGCAAAAGCGGGAGTGCCGGACCCTACGAGCAGTACTTC
TRBD2	TRBV15	TRBJ2-5	.	CATSRDRLAGGRGETQYF	TGTGCCACCAGCAGAGACCGACTAGCGGGAGGTCGAGGGGAGACCCAGTACTTC
.	TRBV7-8	TRBJ1-4	.	CASSLWQLNEKLFF	TGTGCCAGCAGCTTATGGCAGCTTAATGAAAAACTGTTTTTT
.	TRBV11-2	TRBJ1-1	.	CASSVSYGNTEAFF	TGTGCCAGCAGCGTGAGTTACGGGAACACTGAAGCTTTCTTT
.	TRBV6-1	TRBJ1-4	.	CASSFRGENEKLFF	TGTGCCAGCAGTTTTCGGGGGGAAAATGAAAAACTGTTTTTT
TRBD1	TRBV6-1	TRBJ1-2	.	CASSAPGQGVLGGYTF	TGTGCCAGCAGTGCCCCGGGACAGGGAGTTCTGGGTGGCTACACCTTC
TRBD2	TRBV4-1	TRBJ2-2	.	CASSQARAGKPTGELFF	TGCGCCAGCAGCCAAGCAAGAGCGGGAAAGCCCACCGGGGAGCTGTTTTTT
.	TRBV6-1	TRBJ1-2	.	CASSPPGGGYGYTF	TGTGCCAGCAGCCCTCCGGGGGGGGGCTATGGCTACACCTTC
TRBD2	TRBV14	TRBJ2-5	.	CASSHGLAGGLQETQYF	TGTGCCAGCAGCCATGGACTAGCGGGAGGGTTACAAGAGACCCAGTACTTC
.	TRBV5-8	TRBJ2-7	.	CASLRSLEQYF	TGTGCCAGTCTAAGGAGTCTGGAGCAGTACTTC
.	TRBV28	TRBJ2-1	.	CASTPLAAFSYNEQFF	TGTGCCAGCACACCTCTAGCAGCCTTTTCCTACAATGAGCAGTTCTTC
.	TRBV7-2	TRBJ1-5	.	CASSLMEGSAGQPQHF	TGTGCCAGCAGCTTGATGGAGGGGTCCGCGGGTCAGCCCCAGCATTTT
.	TRBV4-1	TRBJ2-7	.	CASSQSRDDEQYF	TGCGCCAGCAGCCAATCTCGAGACGACGAGCAGTACTTC
TRBD1	TRBV19	TRBJ2-1	.	CASTRGTVRGSYNEQFF	TGTGCCAGTACCCGAGGGACAGTGAGGGGCTCCTACAATGAGCAGTTCTTC
.	TRBV18	TRBJ2-6	.	CASSPFEARGASGANVLTF	TGTGCCAGCTCACCCTTCGAAGCGAGAGGAGCCTCTGGGGCCAACGTCCTGACTTTC
.	TRBV18	TRBJ2-1	.	CASSPIAQFEQFF	TGTGCCAGCTCACCGATTGCTCAATTCGAGCAGTTCTTC
.	TRBV7-2	TRBJ1-2	.	CASSADTNNYGYTF	TGTGCCAGCAGCGCGGACACTAACAACTATGGCTACACCTTC
.	TRBV28	TRBJ1-2	.	CASIPTHTTNYGYTF	TGTGCCAGCATCCCGACACATACTACAAACTATGGCTACACCTTC
.	TRBV6-6	TRBJ2-7	once	CASSSLTGRLYEQYF	TGTGCCAGCAGTTCCCTGACAGGGAGGTTGTACGAGCAGTACTTC
.	TRBV7-8	TRBJ1-3	.	CASSFMAVEPLGTTIYF	TGTGCCAGCAGCTTTATGGCAGTCGAGCCTTTGGGAACCACCATATATTTT
TRBD2	TRBV9	TRBJ2-1	.	CASSTRTSGADNEQFF	TGTGCCAGCAGCACCCGGACTAGCGGGGCGGACAATGAGCAGTTCTTC
.	TRBV28	TRBJ2-5	.	CASSFDSRETQYF	TGTGCCAGCAGTTTTGATAGCCGAGAGACCCAGTACTTC
.	TRBV5-6	TRBJ1-4	.	CASSFMGSREKLFF	TGTGCCAGCAGCTTCATGGGGTCTCGGGAAAAACTGTTTTTT
TRBD2	TRBV6-4	TRBJ2-1	.	CASSDNSGTSGSFINEQFF	TGTGCCAGCAGTGACAATTCCGGGACTAGCGGGAGTTTTATCAATGAGCAGTTCTTC
TRBD1	TRBV9	TRBJ2-1	.	CASSAAGTGSYNEQFF	TGTGCCAGCAGCGCGGCCGGGACAGGATCCTACAATGAGCAGTTCTTC
.	TRBV5-4	TRBJ1-4	.	CASSQDTRGEKLFF	TGTGCCAGCAGCCAGGACACCCGGGGGGAAAAACTGTTTTTT
.	TRBV27	TRBJ2-5	.	CASSLSVRGQETQYF	TGTGCCAGCAGTTTATCGGTCCGCGGACAAGAGACCCAGTACTTC
.	TRBV10-3	TRBJ2-7	once	CAISFKADNEQYF	TGTGCCATCTCCTTCAAAGCCGATAACGAGCAGTACTTC
.	TRBV5-1	TRBJ1-5	.	CASSLGDSGNQPQHF	TGCGCCAGCAGCTTGGGGGACTCCGGCAATCAGCCCCAGCATTTT
.	TRBV7-9	TRBJ2-7	.	CASSGGTPYEQYF	TGTGCCAGCAGCGGCGGGACTCCATACGAGCAGTACTTC
TRBD1	TRBV14	TRBJ2-5	.	CASSVDRGMQTQYF	TGTGCCAGCAGCGTGGACAGGGGCATGCAGACCCAGTACTTC